The next 6 T cell receptor beta chains were all read from a single sample in a study of technical replicates of blood from a few donors. The method was immunoSEQ multiplex PCR; TCRdb's version includes in-frame clones alone and lacks a portion of them. The repertoire holds about 94,000 clones, with about 96% as singletons. The sequencing sample was made of T cells isolated from PBMCs. The receptor set was obtained from a human donor in good health.

The V gene is TRBV7-9, the J gene TRBJ1-2, with D hard to call. The germline V gene encodes CDR1 SEHNR and CDR2 FQNEAQ (reference sequence). Trimming left V 3 bases short and J 4 bases short, with 9 bases between. The CDR3 loop spans 13 amino acids. The CDR3 here is CASSLGGLYGYTF. The CDR3 DNA is TGTGCCAGCAGCTTGGGAGGACTCTATGGCTACACCTTC.

The chain employs TRBV9 and TRBJ2-3; 8 bases align to TRBD2. Looked up from germline, CDR1 is SGDLS and CDR2 is YYNGEE. The V gene end was trimmed by 2 bases and the J gene end by 2 bases; junction bases not matched to a gene: 10. The CDR3 is 17 residues long. The CDR3 coding sequence is TGTGCCAGCAGCGTTAAGCGGGGGATCTCCCACACAGATACGCAGTATTTT. It encodes CASSVKRGISHTDTQYF.

This clone showed up just once. The chain links TRBV5-1 to TRBJ2-3, with 8 bases aligning to TRBD2. Trimming cost V 4 bases and J 9 bases; bases outside gene matches: 7. Germline V gene lookup returns CDR1 SGHRS and CDR2 YFSETQ. The CDR3 is made up of 13 amino acids. The CDR3 bases are TGCGCCAGCAGCCTAGACCGGGAGGGGACGCAGTATTTT. Amino acid sequence: CASSLDREGTQYF.

This sequence joins TRBV19 and TRBJ2-1; 7 bases line up with TRBD2. Germline CDR1 is LNHDA and CDR2 is SQIVND (reference sequence). The length of the CDR3 is 15 residues. The J segment lost 2 bases and the V segment lost 5 bases, leaving 6 bases of the junction unmatched. In DNA form, the CDR3 reads TGTGCCAGTAGTGAAGGCGGGGGTGCCTACAATGAGCAGTTCTTC. Its protein product is CASSEGGGAYNEQFF.

The V and J genes are TRBV5-6 and TRBJ2-7, with 8 positions matching TRBD2. The CDR3 totals 16 residues. J lost 3 bases, V lost 4 bases, and 12 bases had no gene match. Germline V CDR1 and CDR2: SGHDT, YYEEEE. CDR3 sequence: CASSGIPGTRGYEQYF. The DNA of the CDR3 is TGTGCCAGCAGCGGGATTCCCGGGACTAGAGGCTACGAGCAGTACTTC.

The J gene is TRBJ2-7, the V gene TRBV13, with 13 bases lining up with TRBD2. J lost 3 bases, V lost 4 bases, and 9 bases had no gene match. Germline lookup yields CDR1 PRHDT and CDR2 FYEKMQ (reference sequence). CDR3 length: 17 amino acids. In DNA, the CDR3 is TGTGCCAGCAGCTCCGAGGGACTAGCGGGGCGTTACTACGAGCAGTACTTC. This sequence encodes CASSSEGLAGRYYEQYF.